This T cell receptor (beta chain) was observed in a study of vaccination effects on CD4 cells after COVID-19. Comments on this clone: Its specificity is not known.

Antigen-specific CD4+ T cell clonotypes were called by their expansion after viral peptide-pool culture in ViraFEST. Cultured cells yielded isolated CD4+ T cells after less than 11 days. Nucleocapsid antibody tests were negative, and the vaccine recipients had no prior SARS-CoV-2 infection. Produced via immunoSEQ multiplex PCR; TCRdb's table is partial and in-frame only. The sample includes tens of thousands of clones, roughly 80% seen only once; the top ten take 2% to 3%. The material was CD4+ T cells from PBMCs cultured with HCoV-229E spike peptides, obtained before COVID-19 vaccination. This clonotype was obtained from a human donor who received a COVID-19 vaccine.

CDR3 sequence: CATSDLGDPETQYF. The DNA of the CDR3 is TGTGCCACCAGTGATTTGGGGGATCCGGAGACCCAGTACTTC. J is TRBJ2-5 and V is TRBV24-1; D is unclear. The germline V and J ends were trimmed by 0 bases and 5 bases, with 9 bases remaining between them. The germline V gene encodes CDR1 KGHDR and CDR2 SFDVKD. The CDR3 contains 14 residues.